These T cell receptor beta chains were read from a single sample in a study of control samples from healthy donors and cancer patients. The method was immunoSEQ multiplex PCR; TCRdb's version includes in-frame clones alone and lacks a portion of them. Found here are 200,000 or so clones, over 90% of them singletons; the top ten hold around 1.5%. Sequenced: blood. The receptors here all came from a man aged 50-60 years in good health. CDR3s include the opening cysteine and the closing phenylalanine or tryptophan. A D gene is named only where the DNA matches it firmly. The size field is filled for only some rows; it gives once, few, many or a size class.

V gene	J gene	clone size	D gene	CDR3 DNA	CDR3 protein
TRBV6-1	TRBJ1-1	-	-	TGTGCCAGCAGTGACGCGAGGGACCCAGGTAAAGCTTTCTTT	CASSDARDPGKAFF
TRBV29-1	TRBJ2-3	-	-	TGCAGCGTGGGCACGGGACAAGGCACAGATACGCAGTATTTT	CSVGTGQGTDTQYF
TRBV19	TRBJ1-6	-	-	TGTGCCAGTAGTAGATCTGGGACCAATTCACCCCTCCACTTT	CASSRSGTNSPLHF
TRBV4-3	TRBJ2-5	-	-	TGCGCCAGCAGCCAAGACGTCAGGCCCGGGGAGACCCAGTACTTC	CASSQDVRPGETQYF
TRBV18	TRBJ2-5	-	-	TGTGCCAGCTCACCGCAGGGAAGAGGAGAGACCCAGTACTTC	CASSPQGRGETQYF
TRBV5-4	TRBJ2-1	-	TRBD1	TGTGCCAGCAGGGGGATTCGACAGGGCCACAATGAGCAGTTCTTC	CASRGIRQGHNEQFF
TRBV5-1	TRBJ1-1	-	-	TGCGCCAGCAGTTCCTCGACAGCTGGGAACACTGAAGCTTTCTTT	CASSSSTAGNTEAFF
TRBV18	TRBJ1-5	-	TRBD1	TGTGCCAGCTCAGACAGGGGAGGGAATAATCAGCCCCAGCATTTT	CASSDRGGNNQPQHF
TRBV4-2	TRBJ2-5	-	-	TGTGCCAGCAGCGCGCAGTGGGGGGAGACCCAGTACTTC	CASSAQWGETQYF
TRBV11-2	TRBJ1-1	-	-	TGTGCCAGCAGCTTAACTCCCAGGAACACTGAAGCTTTCTTT	CASSLTPRNTEAFF
TRBV15	TRBJ1-2	once	-	TGTGCCACCAGCAGAGCGGCAGGCAGGGGCTATGGCTACACCTTC	CATSRAAGRGYGYTF
TRBV20-1	TRBJ1-6	-	-	TGCAGTGCTAGTATTGGGAAAGCAAGTTCACCCCTCCACTTT	CSASIGKASSPLHF
TRBV6-6	TRBJ2-7	-	-	TGTGCCAGCAGGGACCCCTCCTACGAGCAGTACTTC	CASRDPSYEQYF
TRBV18	TRBJ2-5	-	-	TGTGCCAGCTCCGAGAAAGAGACCCAGTACTTC	CASSEKETQYF
TRBV2	TRBJ2-7	-	TRBD2	TGTGCCAGCAGTGAAAGCGGGGGGACCTACGAGCAGTACTTC	CASSESGGTYEQYF
TRBV7-8	TRBJ1-5	-	TRBD1	TGTGCCAGCAGCTTCGCCGGGACAGGGGTCAATCAGCCCCAGCATTTT	CASSFAGTGVNQPQHF
TRBV4-1	TRBJ1-2	once	TRBD1	TGCGCCAGCAGCCTAGAGGACAGGGGGTTTCGTGGCTACACCTTC	CASSLEDRGFRGYTF
TRBV7-9	TRBJ2-1	-	-	TGTGCCAGCAGCTTAGTGACCAGGGCTCGGGATGAGCAGTTCTTC	CASSLVTRARDEQFF
TRBV9	TRBJ2-7	once	TRBD1	TGTGCCAGCAGCCCCCGGACAGGGAAAGGCTCCTACGAGCAGTACTTC	CASSPRTGKGSYEQYF
TRBV6-1	TRBJ1-2	-	-	TGTGCCAGCAGTGAAGGGGGCTGGGGCGGTGGCTACACCTTC	CASSEGGWGGGYTF
TRBV11-2	TRBJ2-2	-	-	TGTGCCAGCAGCTTATACGAACAGTACACCGGGGAGCTGTTTTTT	CASSLYEQYTGELFF
TRBV11-2	TRBJ1-1	-	-	TGTGCCAGCAGCTTAGTCCGGGGAGACACTGAAGCTTTCTTT	CASSLVRGDTEAFF
TRBV6-5	TRBJ1-4	-	TRBD1	TGTGCCAGCAGTTACGTCCCAGGACAGGGAGGTGAAAAACTGTTTTTT	CASSYVPGQGGEKLFF
TRBV18	TRBJ2-3	-	-	TGTGCCAGCTCACTGGACTTCACAGATACGCAGTATTTT	CASSLDFTDTQYF
TRBV6-1	TRBJ1-5	-	-	TGTGCCAGCAGTGAAGCGGAAGGTTCTCAGCCCCAGCATTTT	CASSEAEGSQPQHF
TRBV14	TRBJ2-1	once	-	TGTGCCGGCCCTTGGTCGGAATACAATGAGCAGTTCTTC	CAGPWSEYNEQFF
TRBV2	TRBJ2-7	-	-	TGTGCCAGCAGACCGGACAGCTACGAGCAGTACTTC	CASRPDSYEQYF
TRBV18	TRBJ1-2	-	-	TGTGCCAGCTCACCAGGGGTTGGCCTCGACTATGGCTACACCTTC	CASSPGVGLDYGYTF
TRBV9	TRBJ2-3	-	-	TGTGCCAGCAGCCCTCGGGACTCCACAGATACGCAGTATTTT	CASSPRDSTDTQYF
TRBV5-1	TRBJ2-1	-	-	TGCGCCAGCACAGCAGGCAGGACTTGGGATGAGCAGTTCTTC	CASTAGRTWDEQFF
TRBV6-2/TRBV6-3	TRBJ1-1	-	TRBD1	TGTGCCAGCAGCCACCTAACTCGGACAGGCCCGAACACTGAAGCTTTCTTT	CASSHLTRTGPNTEAFF
TRBV5-1	TRBJ1-4	-	-	TGCGCCAGCAGTTTCAGGCCTTTGGAGGAAACTAATGAAAAACTGTTTTTT	CASSFRPLEETNEKLFF
TRBV6-1	TRBJ1-5	-	-	TGTGCCAGCAGTGAATGGGGGTACAATCAGCCCCAGCATTTT	CASSEWGYNQPQHF
TRBV5-1	TRBJ2-1	-	-	TGCGCCAGCAGCTTGGGTCAGTTTTACAATGAGCAGTTCTTC	CASSLGQFYNEQFF
TRBV18	TRBJ2-1	-	-	TGTGCCAGCTCACCAGGTTCCGGGGGCTCCTACAATGAGCAGTTCTTC	CASSPGSGGSYNEQFF
TRBV12-3/TRBV12-4	TRBJ1-2	-	-	TGTGCCAGCGGGAGAGACGGGAGCTATGGCTACACCTTC	CASGRDGSYGYTF
TRBV4-3	TRBJ1-1	-	-	TGCGCCAGCAGCCAAGGGAGGTTCATGAACACTGAAGCTTTCTTT	CASSQGRFMNTEAFF
TRBV5-4	TRBJ1-4	once	-	TGTGCCAGCAGCTTTGCAACTAATGAAAAACTGTTTTTT	CASSFATNEKLFF
TRBV7-9	TRBJ2-5	-	-	TGTGCCAGCAGCTTACTCACTAGCTCCTTTTATGAGACCCAGTACTTC	CASSLLTSSFYETQYF
TRBV7-2	TRBJ2-3	-	-	TGTGCCAGCAGCCCCCCCACAGATACGCAGTATTTT	CASSPPTDTQYF
TRBV9	TRBJ2-7	-	-	TGTGCCAGCGCCCGGAGTGGCACCTCCTACGAGCAGTACTTC	CASARSGTSYEQYF
TRBV5-1	TRBJ2-3	-	TRBD1	TGCGCCAGCAGGCCCCAGGACAGGGGTACGCAGTATTTT	CASRPQDRGTQYF
TRBV5-1	TRBJ2-5	-	-	TGCGCCAGCAGCCTCCACGACTCCCCGAAGAAGACCCAGTACTTC	CASSLHDSPKKTQYF
TRBV7-9	TRBJ1-2	-	-	TGTGCCAGCAGCTCCGGAAGCTATGGCTACACCTTC	CASSSGSYGYTF
TRBV5-1	TRBJ2-3	-	-	TGCGCCAGCAGCTTTGAGAGGCCTAGCACAGATACGCAGTATTTT	CASSFERPSTDTQYF
TRBV5-4	TRBJ2-6	medium-sized	-	TGTGCCAGCAGCTCCCCCACAGGGAACTCTGGGGCCAACGTCCTGACTTTC	CASSSPTGNSGANVLTF
TRBV28	TRBJ1-2	-	-	TGTGCCAGCAGTTGGGACCGAATGGGGAATCCTAACTATGGCTACACCTTC	CASSWDRMGNPNYGYTF
TRBV3-1/TRBV3-2	TRBJ2-1	-	TRBD1	TGTGCCAGCAGCCAAGAAGGGACAGGGGGGTCGAAGTTCTTC	CASSQEGTGGSKFF
TRBV7-2	TRBJ1-6	-	-	TGTGCCAGCAGCTTAGGGTCGGGGTTAAATTCACCCCTCCACTTT	CASSLGSGLNSPLHF
TRBV19	TRBJ2-5	-	TRBD1	TGTGCCAGTAGTATTTCCAGGGGGCGGCAAGAGACCCAGTACTTC	CASSISRGRQETQYF
TRBV5-6	TRBJ2-1	-	-	TGTGCCAGCAGCCCTGACAGAGTCTACAATGAGCAGTTCTTC	CASSPDRVYNEQFF
TRBV11-1	TRBJ2-7	-	TRBD1	TGTGCCAGCAGCCTGGACAGGGGGGAGCAGTACTTC	CASSLDRGEQYF
TRBV28	TRBJ2-3	-	-	TGTGCCAGCAGAAAACGCGGCACAGGTACGCAGTATTTT	CASRKRGTGTQYF
TRBV7-9	TRBJ1-6	-	TRBD1	TGTGCCAGCAGCCAGACAGGGGATAATTCACCCCTCCACTTT	CASSQTGDNSPLHF